What follows are 24 T cell receptor beta chains derived from one specimen sequenced in a study of CD8 T cells in ankylosing spondylitis. TCRdb reprocessed the 5' RACE reads with MiXCR, giving one entry per CDR3 protein. The repertoire holds some 200,000 distinct CDR3 sequences, with roughly 24% as singletons. Sequencing used blood, either unsorted or a sorted T cell fraction (not recorded which). Source of these receptors: a male donor with ankylosing spondylitis or in good health (not recorded which).

On this clonotype itself: The junction shows a germline mismatch at one end, possibly a read error. The chain employs TRBV20-1 and TRBJ2-1; perhaps TRBD1 as D (6 bases). The germline gives CDR1 DFQATT, CDR2 SNEGSKA (reference sequence). The CDR3 is made up of 13 amino acids. CDR3 protein: CSAGQSSYDEQFF. CDR3 bases: TGCAGTGCTGGACAGAGCTCCTACGATGAGCAGTTCTTC.

The J gene is TRBJ1-6, the V gene TRBV12-3 or TRBV12-4, with D possibly TRBD1 on 5 matching bases. The CDR3 covers 14 residues. The V end was cut by 4 bases, the J end by 8 bases, with 12 bases between. This chain's CDR3 is CASSSSGPYSPLHF. The CDR3 DNA is TGTGCCAGCAGTTCTTCAGGGCCTTATTCACCCCTCCACTTT.

There are many counts of this clonotype. The rearrangement links TRBV5-1 to TRBJ1-1, with D maybe TRBD1 (5 bases). Per germline, CDR1 SGHRS and CDR2 YFSETQ. This CDR3 has 15 residues. V was clipped by 0 bases and J by 5 bases, with 14 bases between them. CDR3 residues: CASSLGAGLQTEAFF. The CDR3 DNA reads as TGCGCCAGCAGCTTGGGCGCGGGGCTTCAGACTGAAGCTTTCTTT.

This chain uses TRBV6-2 or TRBV6-3 with TRBJ2-1; 12 bases fit TRBD2. V was clipped by 5 bases and J by 1 base; unmatched bases: 3. The V gene's germline CDR1 is MNHEY and CDR2 SVGEGT. CDR3 length: 16 residues. This CDR3 reads CASSELAGGSYNEQFF. The CDR3 bases are TGTGCCAGCAGTGAGCTAGCGGGAGGGTCCTACAATGAGCAGTTCTTC.

This clonotype appeared many times. The chain links TRBV12-3 or TRBV12-4 to TRBJ2-1, with 13 bases lining up with TRBD2. This CDR3 is 14 amino acids long. V was pared by 10 bases and J by 7 bases, with 7 bases of the junction left unmatched. Here the CDR3 DNA reads TGTGCCATCGCCGGGACTAGCGGGACGAATGAGCAGTTCTTC. Protein sequence: CAIAGTSGTNEQFF.

This clonotype was counted many times. The V and J genes are TRBV20-1 and TRBJ2-2; the D is unclear. With 7 bases removed from V and 3 bases from J, the gap between germline ends came to 9 bases. CDR3 length: 12 residues. The germline V gene encodes CDR1 DFQATT and CDR2 SNEGSKA (reference sequence). The CDR3 loop is CSVSRDTGELFF. The CDR3 DNA sequence: TGCAGTGTGAGTCGTGACACCGGGGAGCTGTTTTTT.

This clonotype has at least ten counts. The chain couples TRBV20-1 to TRBJ2-5; D is undetermined. This CDR3 spans 14 amino acids. Trimming took off 0 bases at V and 5 bases at J, with 13 bases between the two ends. The germline V gene encodes CDR1 DFQATT and CDR2 SNEGSKA (reference sequence). The CDR3 sequence is CSARDLLGRETQYF. The DNA of the CDR3 is TGCAGTGCTAGAGATCTACTGGGAAGGGAGACCCAGTACTTC.

In this sample, this clonotype turned up many times. This sequence joins TRBV6-1 and TRBJ1-4; TRBD1 matches at 8 bases. Germline values: CDR1 MNHNS, CDR2 SASEGT. This CDR3 region has 17 residues. V trimming: 6 bases; J trimming: 0 bases; junction bases outside the gene matches: 9. The DNA of the CDR3 is TGTGCCAGCAGCCGCGGGACAGGTTCCCCAACTAATGAAAAACTGTTTTTT. It codes for CASSRGTGSPTNEKLFF.

The table lists this clonotype with many counts. V gene TRBV12-3 or TRBV12-4 combines with J gene TRBJ1-1; D unresolved. The CDR3 has 13 residues. V was cut by 6 bases and J by 0 bases, with 8 bases left in between. CDR3 nucleotides: TGTGCCAGCAGACCAAAGATGAACACTGAAGCTTTCTTT. Translation gives CASRPKMNTEAFF.

This clonotype appeared a few times. The CDR3 DNA is TGTGCCAGCAGCGTAGAGTCTAACACTGAAGCTTTCTTT. Protein sequence: CASSVESNTEAFF. V usage is TRBV9 and J usage is TRBJ1-1; D uncertain. The CDR3 runs 13 residues. Germline CDR1 reads SGDLS; CDR2 reads YYNGEE. Trimming pared 0 bases from V and 2 bases from J, leaving 5 bases between.

This clonotype came up a few times. The gene calls are TRBV20-1 and TRBJ1-5, with a weak D call TRBD1 (5 bases). Germline CDR1 and CDR2: DFQATT and SNEGSKA (reference sequence). Trimming cost V 7 bases and J 6 bases, with 19 bases left between them. The CDR3 is 14 amino acids. The CDR3 nucleotides read TGCAGTGTTGTTAGGGGAGGGCACAGTCAGCCCCAGCATTTT. Translated, it gives CSVVRGGHSQPQHF.

This chain links TRBV7-3 with TRBJ2-1, with TRBD2 matching over 12 bases. CDR1 is SGHTA and CDR2 is FQGTGA in the germline V gene. With 5 bases clipped from V and 13 bases from J, the junction kept 6 bases outside the gene matches. This CDR3 contains 13 residues. The CDR3 nucleotides are TGTGCCAGCAGCACAGGGACTAGCGGGCCTCAGTTCTTC. Translated, it gives CASSTGTSGPQFF.

V gene TRBV6-5 combines with J gene TRBJ2-5; no definite D call. V was trimmed by 4 bases and J by 4 bases, leaving 7 bases between them. This CDR3 comprises 12 residues. Germline-derived CDR1 and CDR2 are MNHEY and SVGAGI. The CDR3 protein is CASSSLGETQYF. CDR3 sequence (DNA): TGTGCCAGCAGTTCCCTAGGAGAGACCCAGTACTTC.

The gene calls are TRBV29-1 and TRBJ2-1, with D unclear. The CDR3 extends over 13 amino acids. Trimming removed 6 bases at V and 5 bases at J, with 14 bases between. CDR1 is SQVTM, CDR2 ANQGSEA, per germline. This chain's CDR3 is CSVAYGRDNEQFF. CDR3 bases: TGCAGCGTGGCATACGGCCGGGACAATGAGCAGTTCTTC.

This clonotype was seen many times. The rearrangement uses TRBV10-3 and TRBJ2-4; 7 nucleotides match TRBD1. V shed 10 bases and J 1 base; nucleotides not matched to a gene: 10. CDR1 and CDR2 (germline): ENHRY, SYGVKD. This CDR3 is 15 amino acids long. Here the CDR3 DNA reads TGTGCCAGCAGGGGGTTTGGTGGCGCCAAAAACATTCAGTACTTC. It specifies CASRGFGGAKNIQYF.

The chain is built from TRBV6-1 and TRBJ1-2; no definite D call. The CDR3 is 12 amino acids. Germline V lookup: CDR1 MNHNS, CDR2 SASEGT. Trimming pared 10 bases from V and 5 bases from J, leaving 14 bases between. CDR3 sequence reads: CAIKATGYGYTF. The CDR3 DNA sequence: TGTGCCATCAAGGCGACCGGTTATGGCTACACCTTC.

This clonotype was observed at least ten times. The chain joins TRBV4-1 to TRBJ2-1; 8 bases align to TRBD1. This CDR3 comprises 15 residues. J gave up 3 bases and V 1 base, and 2 bases lay outside the gene matches. From germline, CDR1 is MGHRA and CDR2 YSYEKL. The CDR3 loop reads CASSQVTGGYNEQFF. CDR3 coding DNA: TGCGCCAGCAGCCAAGTAACAGGGGGCTACAATGAGCAGTTCTTC.

This clonotype was observed at least ten times. The chain's CDR3 is CASSSGEESGELFF. For the CDR3, the DNA is TGCGCCAGCAGCTCCGGAGAGGAAAGCGGGGAGCTGTTTTTT. The V call is TRBV5-1, the J call TRBJ2-2; D call uncertain. V gave up 3 bases and J gave up 7 bases, with 13 bases separating them. This CDR3 has 14 amino acids. Germline assignment: CDR1 SGHRS and CDR2 YFSETQ. Full variable domain (missing parts from reference TRBV5-1 and TRBJ2-2): KAGVTQTPRYLIKTRGQQVTLSCSPISGHRSVSWYQQTPGQGLQFLFEYFSETQRNKGNFPGRFSGRQFSNSRSEMNVSTLELGDSALYLCASSSGEESGELFFGEGSRLTVL.

At least ten counts were recorded for this clonotype. The CDR3: CSVKGLAGGYNEQFF. CDR3 bases: TGCAGCGTCAAAGGACTAGCGGGAGGGTACAATGAGCAGTTCTTC. The gene calls are TRBV29-1 and TRBJ2-1; 15 nucleotides line up with TRBD2. The CDR3 spans 15 residues. The J segment lost 4 bases and the V segment lost 6 bases, leaving 4 bases of the junction unmatched. Germline loops: CDR1 SQVTM, CDR2 ANQGSEA.

This clonotype appeared many times. The chain is built from TRBV6-6 and TRBJ1-4; TRBD1 is a possible D gene (6 bases). The germline V gene has CDR1 MNHNY and CDR2 SVGAGI (reference sequence). The length of the CDR3 is 13 residues. V was pared by 7 bases and J by 4 bases, with 10 bases between. This CDR3 reads CASTLDSNEKLFF. The CDR3 DNA reads as TGTGCCAGCACCCTGGACAGTAATGAAAAACTGTTTTTT.

CDR3 nucleotides: TGTGCCAGCAGGAGAGATCCGGGACTAGCGGGCACAGATACGCAGTATTTT. It translates to CASRRDPGLAGTDTQYF. The gene calls are TRBV4-2 and TRBJ2-3; 11 nucleotides align to TRBD2. In germline, CDR1 is LGHNA, CDR2 YNFKEQ. With 6 bases clipped from V and 1 base from J, the junction kept 9 bases outside the gene matches. This CDR3 has 17 amino acids.

This clonotype has just a few counts. The rearrangement links TRBV20-1 to TRBJ2-3; 12 bases line up with TRBD2. Germline V gene sequence: CDR1 DFQATT, CDR2 SNEGSKA (reference sequence). The CDR3 spans 14 residues. Trimming at V came to 0 bases and at J to 5 bases, leaving 0 bases not matched to a gene. Here the CDR3 reads CSAREGLAGDTQYF. The CDR3 DNA is TGCAGTGCTAGAGAGGGACTAGCGGGAGATACGCAGTATTTT.

The rearrangement uses TRBV30 and TRBJ2-1; 7 positions agree with TRBD2. The germline gives CDR1 GTSNPN, CDR2 SVGIG (reference sequence). This CDR3 is built from 12 residues. Trimming took 4 bases from V and 6 from J; bases not matched to a gene: 3. CDR3 nucleotides: TGTGCCTGGACGGGGACTATCAATGAGCAGTTCTTC. Translation: CAWTGTINEQFF.

There are a few counts of this clonotype. The genes are TRBV7-9 and TRBJ2-5; tentative D call: TRBD1 (6 bases). Per the germline V gene, CDR1 is SEHNR and CDR2 is FQNEAQ (reference sequence). V lost 3 bases and J 2 bases, leaving 13 bases between the germline ends. This CDR3 has 15 residues. The CDR3 sequence is CASSLHQGLQETQYF. For the CDR3, the DNA is TGTGCCAGCAGCTTGCACCAGGGGTTACAAGAGACCCAGTACTTC.